Listed below are T cell receptor beta chains from one sample, sequenced in a study of tumor-infiltrating lymphocytes in localized non-small cell lung cancer. This table comes from immunoSEQ multiplex PCR, and its TCRdb copy is limited to in-frame clones, with some not included. The sample lists about 6,400 clones, roughly two thirds occurring once. The sequenced sample was uninvolved lung tissue not adjacent to the tumor. Source of these receptors: a human donor with non-small cell lung cancer. Both conserved end residues are part of each CDR3. D genes are given only for firm matches.

j_gene,v_gene,d_gene,CDR3aa
TRBJ2-3,TRBV11-2,TRBD1,CASRRDRGGTDTQYF
TRBJ2-7,TRBV18,-,CASSQNRDGSYEQYF
TRBJ2-1,TRBV11-2,-,CASSLDWGTGYNEQFF
TRBJ2-7,TRBV27,TRBD2,CASSRIRAGSGSGYEQYF
TRBJ2-2,TRBV5-4,-,CASSLRQADTGELFF
TRBJ2-1,TRBV5-1,-,CASSPDPLGSYNEQFF
TRBJ2-7,TRBV7-9,TRBD2,CASSLYAGVNEQYF
TRBJ1-6,TRBV27,-,CASSTQPGTPNSPLHF
TRBJ2-1,TRBV19,-,CASQPGAGSYNEQFF
TRBJ1-5,TRBV27,-,CASSVRTYGQPQHF
TRBJ1-5,TRBV27,TRBD1,CASSPTGVNQPQHF
TRBJ1-1,TRBV10-3,TRBD1,CAISESDRPNTEAFF